The entry that follows covers one TCR beta chain sequence. Its antigen is not yet known. No base qualities exist here, and no much larger clone lies one base off it. The same CDR3 can be traced to other DNA sequences in this sample. The entire isolated RNA was reverse transcribed using the High Capacity cDNA Reverse Transcription Kit, and thus expressed TCRB transcripts were sequenced. Deep immunoSEQ sequencing was applied to naive, central memory and regulatory T cell samples, giving an average of approximately 3.8 million total reads per sample. Sorted cells were lysed in RLT buffer, and RNA was extracted using DNase-treated RNeasy Micro or Mini kits according to cell number. Each cell subset was processed separately to prevent cross-contamination, with patient and healthy donor samples processed together. Using the immunoSEQ multiplex PCR, TCRB sequences were amplified from cDNA into 87-bp fragments spanning the CDR3 region. Amplicons were sequenced on the Illumina HiSeq platform. Per the source publication's procedure: Synthetic template baselines were used to correct PCR bias computationally, reads within Hamming distance 2 were collapsed, and singletons that could not be merged were discarded. Reads were aligned against IMGT so that V, D and J genes, CDR3 length and insertions or deletions at six rearrangement sites could be assigned. Within each subset, clonotype counts were normalized to the number of sorted cells before true diversity and Gini coefficients were calculated with the tcR R package. The overlap coefficient, calculated on TCRB nucleotide sequences, was used to quantify repertoire sharing. Out-of-frame TCRB sequences from naive cells were analyzed to stand in for the pre-selection repertoire. Here the immuneACCESS table is served through TCRdb, limited to in-frame sequences with V and J called. Missing clones are a known gap in these copies; in checked studies unresolved V genes cover under half, and the rest lacks a known reason. V and J calls and clone size follow that table, whereas D and trimming were derived from the DNA. Counted in this sample were some 700,000 clones; about an eighth of them appeared once. Approximately 0.021% of the sample is in the top ten clones.

From each donor, a single peripheral blood sample of around 0.12 L on average was drawn into heparinised tubes. A BD FACSAria II was used to sort naive, central memory, regulatory and stem cell-like memory CD4+ T cells with a panel that included CD45RO, CCR7, CD25, CD127, CD95 and CD27. Every sorted population had a purity above 98%. PBMCs were separated immediately by Lymphoprep density gradient centrifugation and were stained directly, without being cultured. So that batch effects would be minimized, each experiment stained and sorted samples in pairs, pairing one healthy donor with one patient. This sample was taken from a study of beta chain features in type 1 diabetes listed by TCRdb under 2018. Looking at the study overall: Patients and healthy donors did not differ in mean age, gender distribution, total cell number or subset yield. Whereas all 28 donors provided naive and central memory subsets, regulatory and stem cell-like memory subsets were isolated from just 8 patients and roughly 8 healthy donors. In the study, recently diagnosed type 1 diabetes patients and matched healthy donors were compared on the TCRB repertoires of their sorted circulating CD4+ T cell subsets. Across all samples, 107,917,701 sorted cells were examined, and cell number per subset correlated strongly with RNA yield. Results and caveats for the whole study, not just this receptor: Because cDNA was sequenced instead of genomic DNA, activated cells with high expression could be over-represented, although the groups did not differ in activation or CD3 levels. PCR may preferentially amplify shorter templates, but because patient and control samples were amplified and corrected together, any resulting skew would affect both groups equally. Only small numbers of individuals were included in the HLA sub-analyses, which left unresolved whether HLA type had any influence on TCRB rearrangement. At VDJ recombination sites, patients with type 1 diabetes made fewer insertions and deleted more nucleotides, a pattern implying thymic rearrangement abnormalities. In all four CD4+ subsets, TCRB CDR3 length was moderately but significantly shorter in type 1 diabetes patients. The naive, central memory and regulatory TCRB repertoires appeared to resemble one another more closely among patients than among healthy donors.

The source material was naive CD4+ T cells from blood. In light of the paper, this sample's cell subset or site label describes: true naive CD4+ T cells. The source is a man aged 18 to 35 with type 1 diabetes.

The CDR3 here reads CASSPGGAEQYF. The nucleotide sequence reads as follows: TGTGCCAGCTCACCCGGCGGAGCCGAGCAGTACTTC. The sequence is built from TRBV18 and TRBJ2-7, with an unclear D gene assignment. From the germline V gene, CDR1 is KGHSH and CDR2 is LQKENI. There are 12 amino acids in the CDR3, from cysteine to phenylalanine inclusive. This entry keeps only the CDR3 DNA: 36 bases, framed from base 1. A distance of 9 bases separates the germline ends of V and J, which lose 3 bases and 6 bases respectively.